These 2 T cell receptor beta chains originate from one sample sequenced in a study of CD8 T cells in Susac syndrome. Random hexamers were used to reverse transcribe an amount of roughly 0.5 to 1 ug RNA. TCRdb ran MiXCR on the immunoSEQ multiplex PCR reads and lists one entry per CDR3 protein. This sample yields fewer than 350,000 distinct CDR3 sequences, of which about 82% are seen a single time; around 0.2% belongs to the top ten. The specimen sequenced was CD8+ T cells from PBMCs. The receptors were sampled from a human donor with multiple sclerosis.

In DNA, the CDR3 is TGTGCCAGCAGTTGGAGGGGCGACGACGGTGAGCAGTTCTTC. Translation: CASSWRGDDGEQFF. The rearrangement links TRBV27 to TRBJ2-1; D is perhaps TRBD2 (6 bases). V lost 4 bases and J lost 9, with 16 bases in between. The CDR3 has 14 residues. CDR1 is MNHEY, CDR2 SMNVEV, per germline (reference sequence).

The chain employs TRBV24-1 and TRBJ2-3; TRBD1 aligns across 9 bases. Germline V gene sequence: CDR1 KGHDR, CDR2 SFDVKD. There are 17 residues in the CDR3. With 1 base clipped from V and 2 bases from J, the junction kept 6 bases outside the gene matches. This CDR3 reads CATSDFTGTGYTDTQYF. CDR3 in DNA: TGTGCCACCAGTGATTTTACCGGGACAGGGTACACAGATACGCAGTATTTT.